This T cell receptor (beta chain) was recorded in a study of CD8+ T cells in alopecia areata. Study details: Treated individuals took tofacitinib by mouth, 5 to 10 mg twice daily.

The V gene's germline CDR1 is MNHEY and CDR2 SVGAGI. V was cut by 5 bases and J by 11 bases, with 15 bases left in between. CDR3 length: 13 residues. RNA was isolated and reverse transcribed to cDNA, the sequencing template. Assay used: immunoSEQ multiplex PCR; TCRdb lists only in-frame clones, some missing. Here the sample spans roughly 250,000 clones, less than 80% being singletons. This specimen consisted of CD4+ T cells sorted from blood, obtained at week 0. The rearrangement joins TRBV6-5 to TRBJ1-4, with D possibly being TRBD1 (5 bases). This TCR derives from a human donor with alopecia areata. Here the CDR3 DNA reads TGTGCCAGCAGTCCGGGGGGAGGAGGGAAACTGTTTTTT. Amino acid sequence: CASSPGGGGKLFF.